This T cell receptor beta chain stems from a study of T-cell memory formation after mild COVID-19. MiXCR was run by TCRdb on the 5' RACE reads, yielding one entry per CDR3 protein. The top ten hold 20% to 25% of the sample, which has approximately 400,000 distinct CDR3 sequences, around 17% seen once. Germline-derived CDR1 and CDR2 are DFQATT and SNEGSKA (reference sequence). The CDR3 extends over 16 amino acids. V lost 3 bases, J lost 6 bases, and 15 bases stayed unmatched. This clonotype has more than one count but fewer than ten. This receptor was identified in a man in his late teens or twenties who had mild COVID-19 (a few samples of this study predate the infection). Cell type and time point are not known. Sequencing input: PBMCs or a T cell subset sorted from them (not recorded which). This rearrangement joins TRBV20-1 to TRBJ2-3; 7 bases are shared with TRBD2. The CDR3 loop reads CSASWAASGTQDTQYF. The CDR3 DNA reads TGCAGTGCTAGTTGGGCGGCTAGCGGCACTCAGGATACGCAGTATTTT.